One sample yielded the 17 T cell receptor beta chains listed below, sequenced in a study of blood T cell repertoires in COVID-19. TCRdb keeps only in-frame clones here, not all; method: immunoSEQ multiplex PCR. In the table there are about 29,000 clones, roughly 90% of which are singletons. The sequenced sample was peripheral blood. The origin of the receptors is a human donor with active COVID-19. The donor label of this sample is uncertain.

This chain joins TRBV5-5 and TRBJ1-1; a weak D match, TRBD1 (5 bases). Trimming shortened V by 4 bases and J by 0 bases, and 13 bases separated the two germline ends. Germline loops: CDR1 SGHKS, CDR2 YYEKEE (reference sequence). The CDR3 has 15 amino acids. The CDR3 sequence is CASSGGTGMNTEAFF. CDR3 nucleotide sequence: TGTGCCAGCAGCGGGGGGACGGGCATGAACACTGAAGCTTTCTTT. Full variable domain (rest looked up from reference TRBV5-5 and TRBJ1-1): DAGVTQSPTHLIKTRGQQVTLRCSPISGHKSVSWYQQVLGQGPQFIFQYYEKEERGRGNFPDRFSARQFPNYSSELNVNALLLGDSALYLCASSGGTGMNTEAFFGQGTRLTVV.

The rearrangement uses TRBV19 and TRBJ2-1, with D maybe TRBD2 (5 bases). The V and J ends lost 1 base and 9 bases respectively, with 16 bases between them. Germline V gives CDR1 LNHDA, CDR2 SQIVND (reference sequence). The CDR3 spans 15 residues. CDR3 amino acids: CASSIGLVRVGEQFF. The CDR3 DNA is TGTGCCAGTAGTATAGGGCTGGTGAGGGTTGGTGAGCAGTTCTTC.

CDR3 protein: CASSSTTGGASPLHF. For the CDR3, the DNA is TGCGCCAGCAGCTCGACTACAGGGGGCGCGTCACCCCTCCACTTT. The J gene is TRBJ1-6, the V gene TRBV5-1; 9 positions agree with TRBD1. Losses at the gene ends were 3 bases for V and 10 bases for J; bases not matched to a gene: 8. CDR3 length: 15 residues. CDR1 and CDR2 (germline): SGHRS, YFSETQ. Full variable domain (rest looked up from reference TRBV5-1 and TRBJ1-6): KAGVTQTPRYLIKTRGQQVTLSCSPISGHRSVSWYQQTPGQGLQFLFEYFSETQRNKGNFPGRFSGRQFSNSRSEMNVSTLELGDSALYLCASSSTTGGASPLHFGNGTRLTVT.

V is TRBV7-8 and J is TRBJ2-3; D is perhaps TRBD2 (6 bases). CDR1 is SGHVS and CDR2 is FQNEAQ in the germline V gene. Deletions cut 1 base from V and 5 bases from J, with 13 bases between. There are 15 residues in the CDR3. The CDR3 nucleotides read TGTGCCAGCAGCTTAGGGAACCGGGGGAGAGATACGCAGTATTTT. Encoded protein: CASSLGNRGRDTQYF.

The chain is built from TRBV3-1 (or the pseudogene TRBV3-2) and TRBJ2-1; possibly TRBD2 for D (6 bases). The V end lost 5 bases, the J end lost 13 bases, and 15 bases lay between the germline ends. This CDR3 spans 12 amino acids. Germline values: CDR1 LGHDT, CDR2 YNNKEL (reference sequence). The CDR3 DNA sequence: TGTGCCAGCAGCGTGCCGGGGGTGGGTCAGTTCTTC. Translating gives CASSVPGVGQFF.

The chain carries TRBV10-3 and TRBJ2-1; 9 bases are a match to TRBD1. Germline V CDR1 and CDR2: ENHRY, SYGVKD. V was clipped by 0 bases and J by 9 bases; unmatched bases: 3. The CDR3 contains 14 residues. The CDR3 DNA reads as TGTGCCATCAGTGAGTCGGGGGGACAGGGTGAGCAGTTCTTC. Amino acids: CAISESGGQGEQFF.

CDR3 DNA sequence: TGCGCCAGCAGCCAAGATTCCCCAGGGGGCGGGGAGACCCAGTACTTC. As protein: CASSQDSPGGGETQYF. This chain links TRBV4-3 with TRBJ2-5; TRBD1 matches at 8 bases. There are 16 residues in the CDR3. The junction had 8 bases not matched to a gene; V was cut back by 0 bases and J by 5 bases. Germline V gene sequence: CDR1 LGHNA, CDR2 YSLEER.

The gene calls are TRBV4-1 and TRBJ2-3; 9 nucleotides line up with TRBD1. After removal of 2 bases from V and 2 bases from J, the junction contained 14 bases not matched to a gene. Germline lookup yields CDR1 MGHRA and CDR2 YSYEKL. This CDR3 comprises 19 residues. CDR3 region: CASSQTGGGRARFTDTQYF. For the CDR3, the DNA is TGCGCCAGCAGCCAAACAGGGGGCGGTAGAGCCAGATTCACAGATACGCAGTATTTT.

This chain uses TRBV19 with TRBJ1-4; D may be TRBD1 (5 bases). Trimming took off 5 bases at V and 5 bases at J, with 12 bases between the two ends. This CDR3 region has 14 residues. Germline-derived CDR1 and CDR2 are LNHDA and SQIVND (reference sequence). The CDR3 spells CASSPGGGNEKLFF. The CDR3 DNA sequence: TGTGCCAGTAGTCCCGGGGGGGGGAATGAAAAACTGTTTTTT.

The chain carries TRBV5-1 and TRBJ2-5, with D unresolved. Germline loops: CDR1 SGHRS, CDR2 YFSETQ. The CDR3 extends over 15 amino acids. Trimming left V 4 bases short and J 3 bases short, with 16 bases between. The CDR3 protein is CASSEAAVGKETQYF. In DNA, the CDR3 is TGCGCCAGCAGCGAGGCGGCAGTAGGTAAAGAGACCCAGTACTTC.

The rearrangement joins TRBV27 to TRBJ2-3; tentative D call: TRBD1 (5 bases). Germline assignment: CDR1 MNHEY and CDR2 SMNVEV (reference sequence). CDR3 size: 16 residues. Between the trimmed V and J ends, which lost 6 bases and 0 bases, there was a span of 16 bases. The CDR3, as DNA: TGTGCCAGCAGCCCCCCTAGGGGTAGTAGCACAGATACGCAGTATTTT. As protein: CASSPPRGSSTDTQYF.

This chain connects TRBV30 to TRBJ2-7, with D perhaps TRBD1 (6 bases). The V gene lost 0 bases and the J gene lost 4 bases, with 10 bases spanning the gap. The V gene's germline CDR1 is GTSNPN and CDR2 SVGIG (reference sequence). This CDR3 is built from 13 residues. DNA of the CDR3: TGTGCCTGGAGTGTAAGGGGGTTTTACGAGCAGTACTTC. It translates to CAWSVRGFYEQYF.

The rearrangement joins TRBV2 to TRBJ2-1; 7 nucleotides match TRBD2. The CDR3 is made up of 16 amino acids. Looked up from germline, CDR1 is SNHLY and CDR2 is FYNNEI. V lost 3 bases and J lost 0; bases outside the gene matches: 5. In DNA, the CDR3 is TGTGCCAGCAGTGAGGTGGGCGGGGGCTCCTACAATGAGCAGTTCTTC. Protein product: CASSEVGGGSYNEQFF.

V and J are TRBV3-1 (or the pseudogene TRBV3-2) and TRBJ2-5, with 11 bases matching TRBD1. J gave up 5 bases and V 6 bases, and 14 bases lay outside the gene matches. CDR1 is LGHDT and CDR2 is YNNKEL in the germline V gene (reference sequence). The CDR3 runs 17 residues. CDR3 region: CASSRGQGAPVRETQYF. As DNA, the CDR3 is TGTGCCAGCAGTCGCGGACAGGGGGCGCCGGTCCGGGAGACCCAGTACTTC.

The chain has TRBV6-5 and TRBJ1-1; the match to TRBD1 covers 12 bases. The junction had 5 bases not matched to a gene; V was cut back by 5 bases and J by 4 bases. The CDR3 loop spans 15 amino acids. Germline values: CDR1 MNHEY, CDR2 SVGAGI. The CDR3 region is CASSTGDRGLTEAFF. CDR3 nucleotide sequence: TGTGCCAGCAGTACGGGGGACAGGGGGCTCACTGAAGCTTTCTTT.

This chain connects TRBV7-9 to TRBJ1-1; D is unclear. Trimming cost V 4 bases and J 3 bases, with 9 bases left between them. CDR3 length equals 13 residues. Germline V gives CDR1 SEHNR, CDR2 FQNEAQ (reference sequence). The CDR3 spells CASSWNTDTEAFF. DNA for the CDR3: TGTGCCAGCAGCTGGAACACAGACACTGAAGCTTTCTTT.

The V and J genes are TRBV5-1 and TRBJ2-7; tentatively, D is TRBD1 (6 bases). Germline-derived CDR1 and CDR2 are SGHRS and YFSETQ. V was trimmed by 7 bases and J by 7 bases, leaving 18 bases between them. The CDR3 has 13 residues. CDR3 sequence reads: CASGWTESAEQYF. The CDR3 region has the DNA TGCGCCAGCGGGTGGACAGAATCGGCTGAGCAGTACTTC.